A single sample gave rise to the 28 T cell receptor beta chains below, sequenced in a study of cytomegalovirus exposure and HLA in healthy donors. Use of 60 Vbeta and 13 Jbeta primers characterized the PCR. Sequencing used immunoSEQ multiplex PCR; TCRdb keeps in-frame clones, though not all of them. The sample lists over 75,000 clones, 84% occurring once. The sequencing sample was made of PBMCs. Every receptor here comes from a woman between 18 and 29 years old in good health and CMV-seropositive.

This chain links TRBV21-1 with TRBJ2-7; TRBD1 reflects the table's D call only, with no check against the DNA. TRBV21-1 is tagged as a pseudogene. The CDR3 sequence is 15 residues long. CDR3 region: CASSKTGHGSYEQYF. The CDR3 DNA follows: TGTGCCAGCAGCAAAACGGGACACGGCTCCTACGAGCAGTACTTC.

The rearrangement uses TRBV6-5 and TRBJ1-1; tentative D call: TRBD1 (5 bases). Trimming stripped 8 bases from V and 0 bases from J, with 10 bases between. Per the germline V gene, CDR1 is MNHEY and CDR2 is SVGAGI. The CDR3 consists of 13 residues. The CDR3: CASRGVLNTEAFF. The DNA of the CDR3 is TGTGCCAGCCGGGGGGTTCTGAACACTGAAGCTTTCTTT.

In DNA, the CDR3 is TGCGCCAGCAGCCTAAGACTAGCGGGAGGGCCAAAGGGCGAGCAGTACTTC. Its translation: CASSLRLAGGPKGEQYF. V is TRBV5-1 and J is TRBJ2-7, with TRBD2 matching over 14 bases. The CDR3 totals 17 residues. V dropped 4 bases and J dropped 6; count of bases not matched to a gene: 12. The germline CDR1 and CDR2 sequences are SGHRS and YFSETQ.

The chain employs TRBV6-6 and TRBJ1-1; the match to TRBD1 covers 7 bases. This CDR3 is 15 amino acids long. The V and J ends lost 7 bases and 1 base, in that order; junction bases with no gene match: 9. Germline-derived CDR1 and CDR2 are MNHNY and SVGAGI (reference sequence). CDR3 nucleotides: TGTGCCAGCACCGAACAGGGGTTCGGGAACACTGAAGCTTTCTTT. Amino acids: CASTEQGFGNTEAFF.

The chain employs TRBV28 and TRBJ1-1, with 8 nucleotides matching TRBD1. CDR1 and CDR2 from the germline V gene are MDHEN and SYDVKM. This CDR3 contains 15 residues. V trimming: 4 bases; J trimming: 5 bases; junction bases outside the gene matches: 9. The CDR3 reads CASSSPGQGKTEAFF. CDR3 sequence (DNA): TGTGCCAGCAGTTCTCCTGGACAGGGTAAAACTGAAGCTTTCTTT.

The chain employs TRBV7-3 and TRBJ2-2, with 11 nucleotides matching TRBD2. Trimming at V came to 5 bases and at J to 8 bases, leaving 7 bases not matched to a gene. Per germline, CDR1 SGHTA and CDR2 FQGTGA. The CDR3 covers 15 residues. The CDR3 sequence: CASSPLLAGAGELFF. CDR3 bases: TGTGCCAGCAGCCCGTTACTAGCGGGAGCAGGGGAGCTGTTTTTT.

The chain has TRBV5-4 and TRBJ2-7, with 11 nucleotides matching TRBD2. Unmatched junction bases numbered 6, after V lost 0 bases and J lost 4 bases. The CDR3 covers 16 residues. From germline, CDR1 is SGHNT and CDR2 YYREEE (reference sequence). DNA for the CDR3: TGTGCCAGCAGCTTGGGGGCTAGCGGGGGGAATTACGAGCAGTACTTC. Amino acid sequence: CASSLGASGGNYEQYF.

The chain recombines TRBV28 with TRBJ1-4, with 7 nucleotides matching TRBD1. CDR3 size: 17 residues. The junction had 9 bases not matched to a gene; V was cut back by 5 bases and J by 0 bases. Germline CDR1 and CDR2: MDHEN and SYDVKM. The CDR3 DNA reads as TGTGCCAGCAGTGACAGGACAGGCGACGCAACTAATGAAAAACTGTTTTTT. Protein sequence: CASSDRTGDATNEKLFF.

This clone was counted a single time. The CDR3: CASSLGGASTDTQYF. For the CDR3, the DNA is TGTGCCAGCAGTTTAGGCGGGGCGAGCACAGATACGCAGTATTTT. V and J are TRBV28 and TRBJ2-3; tentative D call: TRBD2 (6 bases). The CDR3 is made up of 15 amino acids. Germline V lookup: CDR1 MDHEN, CDR2 SYDVKM. V shed 2 bases and J shed 0 bases, with 9 bases lying between them.

The chain combines TRBV7-9 with TRBJ1-2, with 9 nucleotides matching TRBD1. Unmatched junction bases numbered 13, after V lost 5 bases and J lost 6 bases. The CDR3 is made up of 16 amino acids. Germline V lookup: CDR1 SEHNR, CDR2 FQNEAQ (reference sequence). The CDR3 DNA is TGTGCCAGCAGCCAAAGAAACTCCCGGGACAGGGATGGCTACACCTTC. This sequence encodes CASSQRNSRDRDGYTF.

The CDR3 reads CASSPGEGGRNYGYTF. The CDR3 nucleotides read TGCGCCAGCAGCCCCGGTGAGGGAGGGAGGAACTATGGCTACACCTTC. This chain uses TRBV5-1 with TRBJ1-2; D is unclear. Between the trimmed V and J ends, which lost 4 bases and 2 bases, there was a span of 18 bases. This CDR3 comprises 16 residues. Germline-derived CDR1 and CDR2 are SGHRS and YFSETQ.

V gene TRBV5-1 combines with J gene TRBJ2-7; D is possibly TRBD2 (5 bases). Trimming shortened V by 0 bases and J by 3 bases, and 7 bases separated the two germline ends. This CDR3 has 13 amino acids. CDR1 is SGHRS and CDR2 is YFSETQ in the germline V gene. CDR3: CASSLGGDYEQYF. The DNA of the CDR3 is TGCGCCAGCAGCTTGGGGGGAGACTACGAGCAGTACTTC.

On this clone itself: Other DNA sequences in the sample encode the same CDR3. V usage is TRBV6-5 and J usage is TRBJ1-5, with unresolved D. Per the germline V gene, CDR1 is MNHEY and CDR2 is SVGAGI. This CDR3 spans 13 amino acids. Trimming took 2 bases from V and 6 from J, leaving 8 bases between them. The CDR3 reads CASSYREGQPQHF. DNA of the CDR3: TGTGCCAGCAGTTACAGGGAGGGTCAGCCCCAGCATTTT.

V gene TRBV18 combines with J gene TRBJ2-7, with a tentative D call TRBD2 (5 bases). V dropped 4 bases and J dropped 2 bases, with 12 bases sitting between them. This CDR3 has 14 residues. Per germline, CDR1 KGHSH and CDR2 LQKENI. CDR3: CASSRGAGTYEQYF. CDR3 nucleotide sequence: TGTGCCAGCTCACGGGGAGCCGGGACCTACGAGCAGTACTTC. The full variable domain, in which reference TRBV18 and TRBJ2-7 provide the parts outside the CDR3, is NAGVMQNPRHLVRRRGQEARLRCSPMKGHSHVYWYRQLPEEGLKFMVYLQKENIIDESGMPKERFSAEFPKEGPSILRIQQVVRGDSAAYFCASSRGAGTYEQYFGPGTRLTVT.

This clone was detected a few times. The chain is built from TRBV4-2 and TRBJ1-4; D gene uncertain. The length of the CDR3 is 12 residues. Trimming took off 5 bases at V and 6 bases at J, with 7 bases between the two ends. From germline, CDR1 is LGHNA and CDR2 YNFKEQ. CDR3 residues: CASSENYEKLFF. CDR3 coding DNA: TGTGCCAGCAGCGAGAATTATGAAAAACTGTTTTTT.

This chain connects TRBV6-6 to TRBJ1-4; D is uncertain. Per germline, CDR1 MNHNY and CDR2 SVGAGI (reference sequence). CDR3 length: 15 residues. V was trimmed by 4 bases and J by 0 bases, leaving 9 bases between them. CDR3 in amino acids: CASSSSFTTNEKLFF. CDR3 sequence (DNA): TGTGCCAGCAGTTCCTCTTTTACAACTAATGAAAAACTGTTTTTT.

CDR3 loop: CARSADYEQYF. DNA for the CDR3: TGCGCCAGATCAGCGGACTACGAGCAGTACTTC. The chain has TRBV5-1 and TRBJ2-7; D is possibly TRBD2 (5 bases). The CDR3 contains 11 residues. V was trimmed by 8 bases and J by 3 bases, leaving 9 bases between them. Germline CDR1 SGHRS, CDR2 YFSETQ.

This chain links TRBV28 with TRBJ1-5; no firm D call. CDR3 length equals 17 residues. V lost 1 base to trimming and J lost 6 bases, with 19 bases between them. Germline assignment: CDR1 MDHEN and CDR2 SYDVKM. The CDR3 DNA is TGTGCCAGCAGTTTATTAGCTTTTGGGCGGGCGAGTCAGCCCCAGCATTTT. Protein: CASSLLAFGRASQPQHF.

The chain recombines TRBV19 with TRBJ1-2, with TRBD1 matching 7 bases. V gave up 0 bases and J gave up 3 bases; unmatched junction bases: 7. This CDR3 contains 16 residues. Per germline, CDR1 LNHDA and CDR2 SQIVND (reference sequence). CDR3 protein: CASSIDPGQTYYGYTF. The CDR3 nucleotides read TGTGCCAGTAGTATAGATCCGGGACAGACATACTATGGCTACACCTTC.

The chain is built from TRBV6-1 and TRBJ2-3; D is possibly TRBD2 (5 bases). In germline, CDR1 is MNHNS, CDR2 SASEGT. V was trimmed by 6 bases and J by 4 bases, leaving 17 bases between them. The CDR3 covers 15 residues. CDR3 DNA sequence: TGTGCCAGCAGCCCCTGGGAGCCGGCACCAGATACGCAGTATTTT. Translated: CASSPWEPAPDTQYF.

This chain joins TRBV7-9 and TRBJ2-2; 11 bases agree with TRBD2. The CDR3 is 16 residues long. Germline V gene sequence: CDR1 SEHNR, CDR2 FQNEAQ (reference sequence). Trimming removed 6 bases from V and 6 bases from J; junction bases left unmatched: 9. The CDR3 DNA reads as TGTGCCAGCAGGGAAATAGCGGGAGGGCCTCCCGGGGAGCTGTTTTTT. It codes for CASREIAGGPPGELFF. The full variable domain, in which reference TRBV7-9 and TRBJ2-2 provide the parts outside the CDR3, is DTGVSQNPRHKITKRGQNVTFRCDPISEHNRLYWYRQTLGQGPEFLTYFQNEAQLEKSRLLSDRFSAERPKGSFSTLEIQRTEQGDSAMYLCASREIAGGPPGELFFGEGSRLTVL.

This chain joins TRBV5-1 and TRBJ1-1; no firm D call. Trimming shortened V by 1 base and J by 0 bases, and 13 bases separated the two germline ends. CDR1 is SGHRS and CDR2 is YFSETQ in the germline V gene. The CDR3 is made up of 16 amino acids. The CDR3 reads CASSLYQNLMNTEAFF. The CDR3, as DNA: TGCGCCAGCAGCTTGTACCAGAATCTTATGAACACTGAAGCTTTCTTT.

This chain links TRBV6-4 with TRBJ2-1; 7 nucleotides align to TRBD1. The V segment lost 0 bases and the J segment 7 bases; nucleotides outside the gene matches: 6. This CDR3 is 15 amino acids long. Germline V lookup: CDR1 MRHNA, CDR2 SNTAGT. CDR3 sequence reads: CASSDSGQGENEQFF. The CDR3 DNA reads as TGTGCCAGCAGTGACTCCGGCCAGGGGGAGAATGAGCAGTTCTTC.

V usage is TRBV6-5 and J usage is TRBJ2-3, with 8 bases that match TRBD2. Germline V gives CDR1 MNHEY, CDR2 SVGAGI. This CDR3 is built from 15 residues. J lost 4 bases, V lost 3 bases, and 6 bases had no gene match. This chain's CDR3 is CASSYSGGASDTQYF. CDR3 sequence (DNA): TGTGCCAGCAGTTATTCGGGGGGGGCATCAGATACGCAGTATTTT.

V gene TRBV18 combines with J gene TRBJ2-3; a possible D gene is TRBD2 (5 bases). Trimming left V 0 bases short and J 3 bases short, with 10 bases between. Germline V gives CDR1 KGHSH, CDR2 LQKENI. The CDR3 consists of 15 residues. CDR3 nucleotides: TGTGCCAGCTCACCACCGTCCCGGGGTACAGATACGCAGTATTTT. Amino acid sequence: CASSPPSRGTDTQYF.

Notes on this clone: Compared with germline, one end of the junction differs, possibly owing to a read error. This chain connects TRBV5-1 to TRBJ2-2, with 9 bases fitting TRBD1. This CDR3 contains 17 residues. Germline loops: CDR1 SGHRS, CDR2 YFSETQ. For the CDR3, the DNA is TGCGCCAGCAGCTGGACCCGCGGGACAGGGAACCCCGGGGAGCTGTTTTTT. It encodes CASSWTRGTGNPGELFF.

The chain has TRBV20-1 and TRBJ2-1; no firm D call. The germline V and J ends were trimmed by 3 bases and 10 bases, with 10 bases remaining between them. Germline V gives CDR1 DFQATT, CDR2 SNEGSKA (reference sequence). The CDR3 extends over 11 amino acids. This CDR3 reads CSARVTTEQFF. CDR3 nucleotide sequence: TGCAGTGCTAGGGTGACAACCGAGCAGTTCTTC.

The chain uses TRBV19 and TRBJ1-3; D unclear. Germline loops: CDR1 LNHDA, CDR2 SQIVND (reference sequence). The CDR3 is 14 amino acids. Deletions cut 6 bases from V and 0 bases from J, with 9 bases between. The CDR3 loop is CASRMRSSGNTIYF. CDR3 bases: TGTGCCAGTAGGATGAGAAGCTCTGGAAACACCATATATTTT.